This T cell receptor beta chain was captured by sequencing in a study of blood T cell repertoires in COVID-19. On the study more broadly: Sources were T cells, B-cell-depleted T cells, or PBMCs; the material itself was cDNA or gDNA.

Here immunoSEQ multiplex PCR was the method, and the copy in TCRdb shows in-frame clones only, minus some. The top ten hold under 10% of the sample, which has more than 110,000 clones, more than 80% seen once. CDR1 is LNHDA and CDR2 is SQIVND in the germline V gene (reference sequence). The CDR3 is 13 amino acids. The V segment lost 6 bases and the J segment 6 bases; nucleotides outside the gene matches: 4. V is TRBV19 and J is TRBJ1-4; 7 positions agree with TRBD1. This clonotype was sampled from a woman aged 80 or older in a cohort sampled during active or convalescent COVID-19. Sequencing used peripheral blood. DNA for the CDR3: TGTGCCAGTAGACCCGGGACAGATGAAAAACTGTTTTTT. This sequence encodes CASRPGTDEKLFF.